The rows below give T cell receptor beta chains drawn from one sample of a study of OX40 agonist ivuxolimab in advanced cancers. The assay was immunoSEQ multiplex PCR, and TCRdb's table has in-frame clones only and misses some. The sample consists of over 90,000 clones, almost 90% of them appearing once. Material: CD4+ or CD8+ T cells sorted from blood, obtained in a trial of the OX40 agonist ivuxolimab. The receptors here all came from an adult with an advanced solid tumor such as melanoma, head and neck, liver or kidney cancer. Both conserved end residues are part of each CDR3. D genes are given only for firm matches. Some rows have no size entry. The others give once, few or many, or a class for an expanded clone.

V gene	D gene	J gene	clone size	CDR3 protein	CDR3 DNA
TRBV2	-	TRBJ2-5	-	CASRFMALETQYF	TGTGCCAGCAGATTTATGGCGTTGGAGACCCAGTACTTC
TRBV5-6	-	TRBJ1-1	-	CASSHDRNTEAFF	TGTGCCAGCAGCCATGACAGGAACACTGAAGCTTTCTTT
TRBV7-9	-	TRBJ1-4	-	CASSLRYGEKLFF	TGTGCCAGCAGCTTACGGTACGGCGAAAAACTGTTTTTT
TRBV5-1	TRBD1	TRBJ2-1	-	CASSTLTGQSEQFF	TGCGCCAGCAGCACCCTGACAGGGCAGAGTGAGCAGTTCTTC
TRBV6-1	-	TRBJ1-6	-	CASSEMPAGSPLHF	TGTGCCAGCAGTGAAATGCCGGCAGGCTCACCCCTCCACTTT
TRBV5-1	-	TRBJ2-2	-	CASSSLGTGELFF	TGCGCCAGCAGCTCACTGGGCACCGGGGAGCTGTTTTTT
TRBV5-1	TRBD1	TRBJ1-2	-	CASSLGQGVDGYTF	TGCGCCAGCAGCTTGGGACAGGGTGTTGATGGCTACACCTTC
TRBV30	-	TRBJ1-4	once	CAWSDRTDEKLFF	TGTGCCTGGAGTGATAGGACGGATGAAAAACTGTTTTTT
TRBV7-2	TRBD1	TRBJ1-2	-	CASSPRPGQGYYGYTF	TGTGCCAGCAGCCCCCGTCCGGGACAGGGGTACTATGGCTACACCTTC
TRBV11-3	TRBD2	TRBJ2-2	-	CASSAGRGRDLERNTGELFF	TGTGCCAGCAGCGCGGGAAGAGGGAGGGACCTAGAGCGAAACACCGGGGAGCTGTTTTTT
TRBV5-1	TRBD1	TRBJ2-3	-	CASSLQGARTDTQYF	TGCGCCAGCAGCTTGCAGGGGGCCCGCACAGATACGCAGTATTTT
TRBV9	-	TRBJ2-1	-	CASSERDLTHQFF	TGTGCCAGCAGCGAGAGGGACCTCACTCACCAGTTCTTC
TRBV7-9	-	TRBJ2-3	-	CASSHRMGLGTDTQYF	TGTGCCAGCAGCCACCGGATGGGGCTTGGCACAGATACGCAGTATTTT
TRBV29-1	-	TRBJ1-2	-	CSGTQGNYGYTF	TGCAGCGGGACTCAGGGTAACTATGGCTACACCTTC
TRBV5-4	TRBD1	TRBJ1-2	-	CASSSGQRTNYGCTF	TGTGCCAGCAGCTCGGGACAGAGGACAAACTATGGCTGCACCTTC
TRBV6-5	TRBD2	TRBJ2-1	-	CASKHRGGVNEQFF	TGTGCCAGCAAGCATCGGGGGGGCGTCAATGAGCAGTTCTTC
TRBV13	-	TRBJ1-4	few	CASSLVLVGKLFF	TGTGCCAGCAGCTTAGTCTTAGTTGGAAAACTGTTTTTT
TRBV6-1	TRBD1	TRBJ1-5	-	CASSGQGYQPQHF	TGTGCCAGCAGTGGACAGGGGTATCAGCCCCAGCATTTT
TRBV5-1	TRBD2	TRBJ2-7	-	CASSLDLAGQGLEQYF	TGCGCCAGCAGCTTGGACCTAGCGGGCCAGGGGCTCGAGCAGTACTTC
TRBV2	TRBD1	TRBJ1-1	-	CASRKGTGGARAEAFF	TGTGCCAGCAGAAAGGGGACAGGGGGCGCAAGGGCTGAAGCTTTCTTT
TRBV2	-	TRBJ2-3	-	CASRLRGGTDTQYF	TGTGCCAGCAGATTGAGGGGGGGCACAGATACGCAGTATTTT
TRBV5-1	-	TRBJ1-1	-	CASEKVGRGNTEAFF	TGCGCCAGCGAGAAGGTGGGGAGGGGGAACACTGAAGCTTTCTTT
TRBV18	-	TRBJ2-7	-	CASSPLGSELSEQYF	TGTGCCAGCTCACCATTGGGTAGCGAGCTCTCCGAGCAGTACTTC
TRBV27	TRBD1	TRBJ1-1	-	CASSLMTGGVTEAFF	TGTGCCAGCAGTCTAATGACAGGGGGGGTTACTGAAGCTTTCTTT
TRBV29-1	-	TRBJ2-1	-	CSVDSSPNEQFF	TGCAGCGTTGATTCTAGCCCAAATGAGCAGTTCTTC
TRBV2	TRBD1	TRBJ1-1	-	CASSHPGQGRGTEAFF	TGTGCCAGCAGTCACCCGGGACAGGGTCGGGGCACTGAAGCTTTCTTT
TRBV27	-	TRBJ2-7	-	CASRFTSQATQQYF	TGTGCCAGCAGATTTACTAGCCAGGCTACGCAGCAGTACTTC
TRBV28	-	TRBJ2-2	few	CASRYTGELFF	TGTGCCAGCAGGTACACCGGGGAGCTGTTTTTT
TRBV5-1	-	TRBJ1-3	-	CASSFSGESSGNTIYF	TGCGCCAGCAGCTTCTCAGGGGAGAGCTCTGGAAACACCATATATTTT
TRBV12-5	TRBD2	TRBJ2-2	-	CASGLAAGVAANTGELFF	TGTGCTAGTGGTTTGGCCGCGGGGGTAGCGGCTAACACCGGGGAGCTGTTTTTT
TRBV19	-	TRBJ2-5	-	CASSTRTGLQETQYF	TGTGCCAGTAGTACTCGGACGGGACTTCAAGAGACCCAGTACTTC
TRBV19	TRBD1	TRBJ1-2	-	CASSKTGGRYGYTF	TGTGCCAGTAGTAAGACAGGGGGACGGTATGGCTACACCTTC
TRBV5-1	TRBD2	TRBJ2-5	-	CASSRAGSDGETQYF	TGCGCCAGCAGCCGAGCGGGATCCGACGGGGAGACCCAGTACTTC
TRBV2	-	TRBJ2-6	-	CASSGGRAGANVLTF	TGTGCCAGCAGCGGGGGCCGGGCTGGGGCCAACGTCCTGACTTTC
TRBV6-5	-	TRBJ1-4	-	CASSYSGSEKLFF	TGTGCCAGCAGTTACTCGGGATCGGAAAAACTGTTTTTT
TRBV5-4	-	TRBJ2-7	-	CASSWHAGSEQYF	TGTGCCAGCAGCTGGCATGCAGGGAGCGAGCAGTACTTC
TRBV6-6	-	TRBJ2-3	-	CASRIASVYTDTQYF	TGTGCCAGCAGAATCGCGAGCGTGTACACAGATACGCAGTATTTT
TRBV11-2	-	TRBJ2-2	-	CASSRTTAGELFF	TGTGCCAGCAGCCGGACAACAGCCGGGGAGCTGTTTTTT
TRBV6-7	TRBD1	TRBJ1-6	-	CASSYRTGTVRQPPELLNNSPLHF	TGTGCCAGCAGTTACAGGACAGGAACGGTGAGACAGCCGCCGGAGCTTTTAAATAATTCACCCCTCCACTTT
TRBV5-4	TRBD1	TRBJ1-1	-	CASSLGGQGNAEAFF	TGTGCCAGCAGCTTGGGTGGACAGGGGAACGCTGAAGCTTTCTTT